This T cell receptor beta chain was identified in a study of T cell responses to AZD1222 COVID-19 vaccine. Study-wide context: Pooling covered second doses at about 4 or about 12 weeks. Overall study results and limits: Donors were mostly white British, more females; clonal diversity possibly underestimated.

Concerning this clone itself: Its antigen is unknown.

This CDR3 region has 15 residues. The germline CDR1 and CDR2 sequences are ENHRY and SYGVKD. V was pared by 11 bases and J by 3 bases, with 11 bases of the junction left unmatched. Only in-frame clones appear in the TCRdb table, and some are missing; sequencing was by immunoSEQ multiplex PCR. The sample includes about 130,000 clones, about nine tenths of them seen just once. The sample in question was peripheral blood, obtained on day 0 of AZD1222 vaccination. The receptor's source is an adult in good health. The J gene is TRBJ2-2, the V gene TRBV10-3, with 8 bases fitting TRBD2. The CDR3 sequence is CAGGPSGRDTGELFF. The CDR3 DNA is TGTGCCGGGGGTCCTAGCGGGCGGGACACCGGGGAGCTGTTTTTT.